This T cell receptor (beta chain) emerged from a study of blood T cell repertoires in COVID-19. This clone was recorded once. Produced via immunoSEQ multiplex PCR; TCRdb's table is partial and in-frame only. The repertoire consists of 330,000 or so clones, with about 88% occurring once and the leading ten covering approximately 1%. Participants were placed into cohorts based on the clinical history they reported. CDR1 and CDR2 (germline): MNHEY, SMNVEV (reference sequence). The CDR3 is 16 residues long. V was trimmed by 6 bases and J by 0 bases, leaving 15 bases between them. The material sequenced was PBMCs or T cells enriched from blood (not recorded which). This receptor was obtained from a woman between 25 and 40 years old who had been exposed to COVID-19. The rearrangement uses TRBV27 and TRBJ2-4; D may be TRBD1 (6 bases). The CDR3 sequence: CASSIQGRLAKNIQYF. CDR3 nucleotide sequence: TGTGCCAGCAGCATTCAGGGGCGACTAGCCAAAAACATTCAGTACTTC.